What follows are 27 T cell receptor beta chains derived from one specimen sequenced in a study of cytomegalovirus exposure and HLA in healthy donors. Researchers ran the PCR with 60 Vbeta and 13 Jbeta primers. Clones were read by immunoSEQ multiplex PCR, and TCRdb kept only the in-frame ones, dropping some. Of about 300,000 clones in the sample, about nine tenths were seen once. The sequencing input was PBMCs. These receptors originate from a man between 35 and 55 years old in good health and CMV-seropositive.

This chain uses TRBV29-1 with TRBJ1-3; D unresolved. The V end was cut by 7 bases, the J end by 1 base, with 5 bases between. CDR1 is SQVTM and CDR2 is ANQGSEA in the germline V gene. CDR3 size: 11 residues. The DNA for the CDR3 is TGCAGCGCCTCGTCTGGAAACACCATATATTTT. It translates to CSASSGNTIYF.

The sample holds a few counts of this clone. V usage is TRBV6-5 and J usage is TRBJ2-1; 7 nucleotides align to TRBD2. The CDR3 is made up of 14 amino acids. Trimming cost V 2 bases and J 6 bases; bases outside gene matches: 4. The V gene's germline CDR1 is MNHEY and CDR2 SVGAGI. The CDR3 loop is CASSYEGRGNEQFF. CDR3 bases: TGTGCCAGCAGTTACGAGGGGAGGGGCAATGAGCAGTTCTTC.

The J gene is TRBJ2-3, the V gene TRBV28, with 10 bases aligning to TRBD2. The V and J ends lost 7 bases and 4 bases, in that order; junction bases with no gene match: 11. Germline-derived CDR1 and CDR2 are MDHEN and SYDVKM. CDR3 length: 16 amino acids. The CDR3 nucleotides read TGTGCCAGCACCGAGGAAGCGGGAGGGTCCGCAGATACGCAGTATTTT. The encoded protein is CASTEEAGGSADTQYF. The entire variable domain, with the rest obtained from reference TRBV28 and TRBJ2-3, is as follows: DVKVTQSSRYLVKRTGEKVFLECVQDMDHENMFWYRQDPGLGLRLIYFSYDVKMKEKGDIPEGYSVSREKKERFSLILESASTNQTSMYLCASTEEAGGSADTQYFGPGTRLTVL.

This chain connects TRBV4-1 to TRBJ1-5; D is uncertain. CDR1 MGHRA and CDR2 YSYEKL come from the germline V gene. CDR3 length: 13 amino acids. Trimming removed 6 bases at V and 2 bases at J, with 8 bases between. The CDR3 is CASSYSRNQPQHF. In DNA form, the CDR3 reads TGCGCCAGCAGTTACAGCCGCAATCAGCCCCAGCATTTT.

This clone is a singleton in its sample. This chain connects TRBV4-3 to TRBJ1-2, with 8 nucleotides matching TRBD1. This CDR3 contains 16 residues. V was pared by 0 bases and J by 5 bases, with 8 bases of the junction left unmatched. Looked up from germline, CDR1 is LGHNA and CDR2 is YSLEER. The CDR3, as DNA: TGCGCCAGCAGCCAAGATAGAACAGGGGGAGGGTATGGCTACACCTTC. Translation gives CASSQDRTGGGYGYTF.

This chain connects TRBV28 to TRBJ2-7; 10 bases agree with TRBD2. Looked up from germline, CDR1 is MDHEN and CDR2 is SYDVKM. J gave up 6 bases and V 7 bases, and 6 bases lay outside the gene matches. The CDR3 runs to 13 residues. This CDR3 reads CASKGSGRSEQYF. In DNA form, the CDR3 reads TGTGCCAGCAAGGGTAGCGGGAGGAGCGAGCAGTACTTC.

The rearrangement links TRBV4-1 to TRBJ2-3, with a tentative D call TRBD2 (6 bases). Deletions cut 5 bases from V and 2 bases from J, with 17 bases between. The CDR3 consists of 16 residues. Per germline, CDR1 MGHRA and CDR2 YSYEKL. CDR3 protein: CASSSVAAIITDTQYF. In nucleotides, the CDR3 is TGCGCCAGCAGCTCCGTAGCGGCAATAATCACAGATACGCAGTATTTT.

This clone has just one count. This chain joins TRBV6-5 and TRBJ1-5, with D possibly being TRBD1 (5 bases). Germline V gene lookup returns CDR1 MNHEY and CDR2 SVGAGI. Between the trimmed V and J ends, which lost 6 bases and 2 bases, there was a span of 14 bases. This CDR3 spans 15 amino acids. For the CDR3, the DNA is TGTGCCAGCAGAGAAACCAGGGTCCGCAATCAGCCCCAGCATTTT. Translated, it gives CASRETRVRNQPQHF.

The CDR3 sequence: CASSYTPGGSEQYF. CDR3 nucleotide sequence: TGTGCCAGCAGTTACACCCCCGGCGGGTCCGAGCAGTACTTC. The chain uses TRBV6-5 and TRBJ2-7, with D possibly being TRBD2 (5 bases). This CDR3 contains 14 residues. Germline CDR1 MNHEY, CDR2 SVGAGI. Deletions cut 2 bases from V and 6 bases from J, with 14 bases between.

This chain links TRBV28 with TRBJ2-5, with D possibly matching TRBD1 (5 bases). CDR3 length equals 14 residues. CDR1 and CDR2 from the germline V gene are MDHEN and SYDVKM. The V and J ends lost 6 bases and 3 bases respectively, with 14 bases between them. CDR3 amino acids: CASSIGRVEETQYF. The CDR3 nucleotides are TGTGCCAGCAGCATCGGCAGGGTGGAAGAGACCCAGTACTTC.

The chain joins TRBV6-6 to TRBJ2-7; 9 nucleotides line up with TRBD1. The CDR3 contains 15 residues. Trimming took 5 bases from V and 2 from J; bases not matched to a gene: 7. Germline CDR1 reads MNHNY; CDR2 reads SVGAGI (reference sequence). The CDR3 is CASSAGTGLPYEQYF. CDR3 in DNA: TGTGCCAGCAGTGCCGGGACAGGGTTACCCTACGAGCAGTACTTC.

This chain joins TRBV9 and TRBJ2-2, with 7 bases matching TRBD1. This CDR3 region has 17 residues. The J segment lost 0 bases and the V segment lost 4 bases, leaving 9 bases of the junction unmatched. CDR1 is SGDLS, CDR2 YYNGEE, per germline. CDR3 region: CASSSTGAHANTGELFF. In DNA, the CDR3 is TGTGCCAGCAGCTCCACAGGGGCCCACGCGAACACCGGGGAGCTGTTTTTT.

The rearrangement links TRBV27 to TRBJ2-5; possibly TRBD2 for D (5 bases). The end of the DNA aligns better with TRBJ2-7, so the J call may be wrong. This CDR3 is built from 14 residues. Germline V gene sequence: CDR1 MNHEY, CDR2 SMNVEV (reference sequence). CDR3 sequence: CASSLGGSSYEQYF. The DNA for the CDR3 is TGTGCCAGCAGTTTGGGTGGGAGCTCCTACGAGCAGTACTTC.

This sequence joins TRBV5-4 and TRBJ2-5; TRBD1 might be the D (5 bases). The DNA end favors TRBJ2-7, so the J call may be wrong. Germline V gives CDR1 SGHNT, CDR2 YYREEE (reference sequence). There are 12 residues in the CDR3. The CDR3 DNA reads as TGTGCCAGCAGCTTGATGACAGACGAGCAGTACTTC. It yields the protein CASSLMTDEQYF.

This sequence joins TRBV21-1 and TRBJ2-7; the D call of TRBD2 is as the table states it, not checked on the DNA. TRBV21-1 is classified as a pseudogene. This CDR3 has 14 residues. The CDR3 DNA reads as TGTGCCAGACCACCCACTAGCGGTGTTTACGAGCAGTACTTC. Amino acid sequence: CARPPTSGVYEQYF.

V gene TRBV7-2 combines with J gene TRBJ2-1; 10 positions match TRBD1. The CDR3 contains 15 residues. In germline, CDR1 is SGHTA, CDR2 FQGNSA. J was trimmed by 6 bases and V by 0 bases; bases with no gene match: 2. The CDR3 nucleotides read TGTGCCAGCAGCTTAGCCGGACAGGGGGGCAATGAGCAGTTCTTC. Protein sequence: CASSLAGQGGNEQFF. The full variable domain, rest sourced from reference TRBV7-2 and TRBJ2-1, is GAGVSQSPSNKVTEKGKDVELRCDPISGHTALYWYRQSLGQGLEFLIYFQGNSAPDKSGLPSDRFSAERTGGSVSTLTIQRTQQEDSAVYLCASSLAGQGGNEQFFGPGTRLTVL.

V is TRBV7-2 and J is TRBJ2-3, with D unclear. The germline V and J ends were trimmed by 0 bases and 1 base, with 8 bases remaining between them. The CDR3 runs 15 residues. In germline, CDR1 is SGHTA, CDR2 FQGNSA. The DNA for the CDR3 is TGTGCCAGCAGCTTAGCGGGCAGACGCACAGATACGCAGTATTTT. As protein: CASSLAGRRTDTQYF.

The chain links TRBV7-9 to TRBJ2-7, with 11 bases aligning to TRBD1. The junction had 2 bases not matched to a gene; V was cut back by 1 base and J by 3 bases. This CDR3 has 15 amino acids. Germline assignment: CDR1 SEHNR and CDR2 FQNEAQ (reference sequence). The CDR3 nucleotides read TGTGCCAGCAGCTTAGGGGGGACAGGGGGCTACGAGCAGTACTTC. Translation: CASSLGGTGGYEQYF.

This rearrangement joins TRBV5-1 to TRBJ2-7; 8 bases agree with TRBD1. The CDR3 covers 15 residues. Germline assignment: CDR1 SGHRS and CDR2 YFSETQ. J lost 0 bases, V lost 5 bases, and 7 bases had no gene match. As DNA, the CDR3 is TGCGCCAGCAGGATGGAGACAGGGGTCTCCTACGAGCAGTACTTC. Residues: CASRMETGVSYEQYF.

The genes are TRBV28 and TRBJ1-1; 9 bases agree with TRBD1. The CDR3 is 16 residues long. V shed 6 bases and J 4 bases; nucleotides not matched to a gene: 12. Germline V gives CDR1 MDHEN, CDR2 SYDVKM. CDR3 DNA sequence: TGTGCCAGCAGGGGACCGAGGACAGGGGAAGGCACTGAAGCTTTCTTT. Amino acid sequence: CASRGPRTGEGTEAFF.

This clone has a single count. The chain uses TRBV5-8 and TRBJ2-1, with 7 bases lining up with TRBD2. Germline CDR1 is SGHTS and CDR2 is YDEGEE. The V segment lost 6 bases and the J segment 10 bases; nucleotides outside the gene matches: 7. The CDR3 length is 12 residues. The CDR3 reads CASISPGLEQFF. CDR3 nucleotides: TGTGCCAGCATCTCCCCGGGACTAGAGCAGTTCTTC. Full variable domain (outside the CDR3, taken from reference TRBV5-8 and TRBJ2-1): EAGVTQSPTHLIKTRGQQATLRCSPISGHTSVYWYQQALGLGLQFLLWYDEGEERNRGNFPPRFSGRQFPNYSSELNVNALELEDSALYLCASISPGLEQFFGPGTRLTVL.

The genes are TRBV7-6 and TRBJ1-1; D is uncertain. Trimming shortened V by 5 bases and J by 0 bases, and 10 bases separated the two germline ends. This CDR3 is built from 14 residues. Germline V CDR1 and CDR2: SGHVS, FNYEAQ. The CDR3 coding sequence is TGTGCCAGCAGCCCGAGCGGGGTGAACACTGAAGCTTTCTTT. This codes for CASSPSGVNTEAFF.

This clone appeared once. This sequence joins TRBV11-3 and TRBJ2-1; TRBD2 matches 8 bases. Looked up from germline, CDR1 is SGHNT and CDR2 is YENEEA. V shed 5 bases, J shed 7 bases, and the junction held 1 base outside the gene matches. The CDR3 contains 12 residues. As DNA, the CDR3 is TGTGCCAGCAGCCCGGGAGGGAATGAGCAGTTCTTC. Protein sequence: CASSPGGNEQFF.

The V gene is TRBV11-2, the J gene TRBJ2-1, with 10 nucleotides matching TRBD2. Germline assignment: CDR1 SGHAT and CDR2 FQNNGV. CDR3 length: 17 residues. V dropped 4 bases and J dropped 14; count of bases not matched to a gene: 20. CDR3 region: CASSSRRASGREDSEFF. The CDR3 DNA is TGTGCCAGCAGCTCCCGACGGGCTAGCGGGAGAGAAGACTCGGAGTTCTTC.

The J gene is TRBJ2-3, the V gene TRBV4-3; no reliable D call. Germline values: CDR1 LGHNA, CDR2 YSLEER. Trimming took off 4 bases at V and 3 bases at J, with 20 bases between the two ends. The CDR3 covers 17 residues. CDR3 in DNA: TGCGCCAGCAGCCCATCATTGTCGCGGCCCCAGACAGATACGCAGTATTTT. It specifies CASSPSLSRPQTDTQYF.

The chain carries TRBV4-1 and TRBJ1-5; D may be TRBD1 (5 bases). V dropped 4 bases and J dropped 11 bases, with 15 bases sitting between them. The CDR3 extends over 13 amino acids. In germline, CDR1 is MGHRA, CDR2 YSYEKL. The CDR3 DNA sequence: TGCGCCAGCAGCCCACAGGCCTCAAGGGCCCAGCATTTT. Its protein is CASSPQASRAQHF.

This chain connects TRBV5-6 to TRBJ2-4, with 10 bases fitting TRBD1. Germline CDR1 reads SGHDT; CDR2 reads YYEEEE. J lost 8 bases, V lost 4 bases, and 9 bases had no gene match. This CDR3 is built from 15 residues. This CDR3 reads CASSSQGTGAHIQYF. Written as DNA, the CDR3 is TGTGCCAGCAGCAGCCAAGGGACAGGGGCCCACATTCAGTACTTC.